This paragraph reports one T cell receptor beta chain. What it binds is unknown. This entry belongs to a study of cytomegalovirus exposure and HLA in healthy donors. Study outcomes and limitations: Researchers counted roughly 150 TCR beta chains as cytomegalovirus-associated.

This CDR3 spans 16 amino acids. Germline V gene lookup returns CDR1 SQVTM and CDR2 ANQGSEA. V shed 4 bases, J shed 0 bases, and the junction held 11 bases outside the gene matches. Amplification used 60 Vbeta primers and 13 Jbeta primers. This table comes from immunoSEQ multiplex PCR, and its TCRdb copy is limited to in-frame clones, with some not included. The data hold some 140,000 clones, with more than 75% observed a single time. Though nominally healthy at sampling, donors likely had unrecorded immune exposures. This TCR was recovered from a man between 25 and 39 years old in good health and CMV-seronegative. The sample consisted of PBMCs. The rearrangement uses TRBV29-1 and TRBJ2-7; 8 bases map to TRBD1. CDR3 region: CSVGGGTGSHSYEQYF. For the CDR3, the DNA is TGCAGCGTTGGGGGCGGGACAGGATCCCACTCCTACGAGCAGTACTTC.